The rows below give T cell receptor beta chains drawn from one sample of a study of CD8+CD57+ T cells in acquired aplastic anemia. TCRdb re-derived calls from the reads in MiXCR, one entry per CDR3 protein. The sample lists 350,000 to 450,000 distinct CDR3 sequences; about two thirds were seen once. The specimen sequenced was sorted CD4+, CD8+, or CD8+CD57+ T cells (not recorded which) from PBMCs. Receptors originate from a human donor in good health, serving as a control. The CDR3 runs from the conserved cysteine through the conserved F or W. A D gene is named only where the DNA matches it firmly. The size of a clone is reported for some rows only, either as once, few or many, or as a class for expanded clones.

clone_size d_call j_call v_call cdr3_nt cdr3_aa
- - TRBJ1-2 TRBV7-9 - CASSPRVDTQYFGTF
- - TRBJ2-3 TRBV2 TGTGCCAGCAGTGTTAACACAGATACGCAGTATTTT CASSVNTDTQYF
- - TRBJ1-2 TRBV5-1 TGTGCCAGCAGCTTGAACAAGGGTAACTATGGCTACACCTTC CASSLNKGNYGYTF
many - TRBJ1-1 TRBV7-2 TGTGCCAGCAGCTTGGGTCCCTTGAACACTGAAGCTTTCTTT CASSLGPLNTEAFF
many - TRBJ1-1 TRBV3-1 TGTGCCAGCAGCCAAGGTCTGGGGACCACTGAAGCTTTCTTT CASSQGLGTTEAFF
once - TRBJ2-7 TRBV20-1 TGCAGTGCTTACGCGGACGGGCGTTTGGAGCAGTACTTC CSAYADGRLEQYF
- - TRBJ2-7 TRBV7-3 TGTGCCAGCAGCTCCAGCCGGATCGCCTGTGTACGGTCCTTC CASSSSRIACVRSF
once TRBD2 TRBJ2-7 TRBV7-7 TGTGCTAGCATACTAGCGGGGGCCGCGACCTACGAGCAGTACTTC CASILAGAATYEQYF
- TRBD1 TRBJ2-2 TRBV10-3 TGTGCCATCAGCGGGACAGGGACCGGGGAGCTGTTTTTT CAISGTGTGELFF
- - TRBJ2-7 TRBV20-1 TGCAGTGCTAGACTCAGGGGAGATTTCTACGAGCAGTACTTC CSARLRGDFYEQYF
few - TRBJ1-6 TRBV2 TGTGCCAGCAACCAGGCGGGGTACAATTCACCCCTCCACTTT CASNQAGYNSPLHF
- - TRBJ2-5 TRBV5-4 TGTGCCAGCACCAAAGGAGATGCGGGGGCATCACAAGAGACCCAGTACTTC CASTKGDAGASQETQYF
many TRBD2 TRBJ2-3 TRBV6-6 TGTGCCAGCAGCCCTAATCCGGGCGGGGGTGTGACAGATACGCAGTATTTT CASSPNPGGGVTDTQYF
- TRBD1 TRBJ2-7 TRBV12-3/TRBV12-4 TGTGCCAGCACCGCTAGACAGGGCTCTAACCTCGGCGAGCAGTACTTC CASTARQGSNLGEQYF
- - TRBJ1-3 TRBV2 TGTGCCAGCAGCGTAGGCTCAAGGAGTGGAAACACCATATATTTT CASSVGSRSGNTIYF
- TRBD2 TRBJ2-3 TRBV9 TGTGCCAGCAGCGGCACTAGCGGCCAAGTCACAGATGCGCAGTATTTT CASSGTSGQVTDAQYF
few TRBD1 TRBJ1-6 TRBV19 TGTGCCAGTAGTATAGACGGAGGCCCGGGACAGGCGAATTCACCCCTCCACTTT CASSIDGGPGQANSPLHF
- - TRBJ1-6 TRBV2 TGTGCCGACCGGACTCCAAGGTCCTACCTCCACTTT CADRTPRSYLHF
- TRBD2 TRBJ2-3 TRBV25-1 TGCAGCGTTGAAAGGGGTCTAGCGGGAATAGATACGCAGTATTTT CSVERGLAGIDTQYF
many - TRBJ2-7 TRBV9 TGTGCCAGCAGCGTAGGAGGACAGCAAGCCTACGAGCAGTACTTC CASSVGGQQAYEQYF
- TRBD1 TRBJ1-2 TRBV10-3 TGTGCCATCAGTTCGTCGGGACAGGGAATCTATGGCTACACCTTC CAISSSGQGIYGYTF
- - TRBJ1-3 TRBV7-3 TGTGCCAGCAGTCTCGCCGCAAATACCATATATTTT CASSLAANTIYF
- TRBD1 TRBJ1-2 TRBV11-2 TGTGCCAGCAGCTTAGCAGGGGGGGAAAATGGCCACACCTTC CASSLAGGENGHTF
- - TRBJ1-4 TRBV12-3/TRBV12-4 TGTGCCAGCAGTTTATCTGCGAGTGATGGGAAACTGTTTTTT CASSLSASDGKLFF
once - TRBJ2-7 TRBV30 TGTGCCTGGAGTTTGTCCCCGAGCTCCTACGAGCAGTACTTC CAWSLSPSSYEQYF
many - TRBJ1-6 TRBV10-2 TGCGCCAGCAGCGGACAAAGTACAGGATCACCCCTCCACTTT CASSGQSTGSPLHF
many TRBD1 TRBJ2-7 TRBV29-1 TGCAGCGTTGAAGATCTAAGGGGGCCAGGCTACGAGCAGTACTTC CSVEDLRGPGYEQYF
once - TRBJ1-1 TRBV7-7 - CASSLGRAHEQYFAFF
- - TRBJ1-2 TRBV29-1 TGCGGACTGGGGGCGCAAGCTGACTATGGCTACACCTTC CGLGAQADYGYTF
- - TRBJ2-7 TRBV7-8 TGTGCCAGCAGCTCGGCGCCGCAACCCCAGCACCAGCAGTACTTC CASSSAPQPQHQQYF
- TRBD1 TRBJ2-7 TRBV4-2 TGTGCCAGCAGCCAAGAAAGAGACAGGGAGAGGACTTACGAGCAGTACTTC CASSQERDRERTYEQYF
- - TRBJ1-3 TRBV9 TGTGCCAGCAGCGTATCAGAGCGGGGGGGCTTATACGATTTT CASSVSERGGLYDF
once - TRBJ1-2 TRBV5-1 TGTGCCAGCAGCTTGGAGAATGGGAATGGCTACACCTTC CASSLENGNGYTF
- - TRBJ2-3 TRBV4-3 TGCACCGCCGGTCTGGTCGATACGCAGTATTTT CTAGLVDTQYF
- - TRBJ2-3 TRBV20-1 TGCAGTGCTAGAGCCATCAAAGGCGCTCAGTGGGGCACAGATACGCAGTATTTT CSARAIKGAQWGTDTQYF
many - TRBJ1-5 TRBV20-1 TGCAGTGCTAGAGTCACTAGTGCAGGGTGGGATCAGCCCCAGCATTTT CSARVTSAGWDQPQHF
medium-sized - TRBJ2-7 TRBV15 TGTGCCACCAGCAGAGAGGCCCTTTACGAGCAGTACTTC CATSREALYEQYF
- - TRBJ2-7 TRBV15 TGTGCCAGCAGCTTGGGATTAGGGGGGCGCTACGAGCAGTACTTC CASSLGLGGRYEQYF
- - TRBJ2-7 TRBV29-1 TGCAGCGTTGGAGGCGGGCAGTACTTC CSVGGGQYF
- - TRBJ2-1 TRBV19 TGTGCCAGTAGCGGGCCAGGCCGGGGATGGAATGAGCAGTTCTTC CASSGPGRGWNEQFF
- - TRBJ1-1 TRBV19 TGTGCCAGCAGCTTTTTTGTGGGGATGGGACATGAAGCTTTCTTT CASSFFVGMGHEAFF
- TRBD1 TRBJ1-4 TRBV7-2 TGTGCCAGCAGCCAAGCGCAGGGGGAACGGCAGAAGCAGTTTTTT CASSQAQGERQKQFF
- TRBD1 TRBJ1-2 TRBV12-5 TGTGCTAGTGGTCCGACAGGGGGGTCCTATGGCTACACCTTC CASGPTGGSYGYTF
- - TRBJ2-7 TRBV15 TGTGCCACCAGCAGAGATTTCGGGGGGCTTTACGAGCAGTACTTC CATSRDFGGLYEQYF
- - TRBJ2-2 TRBV28 TGTGCCAGCAGTAAGGCGCCAATCAGGGCCGGGGAGCTGTTTTTT CASSKAPIRAGELFF
many - TRBJ2-7 TRBV20-1 TGCAGTGCTAGCGTGACGGGGGGCGGGGGCGAGCAGTACTTC CSASVTGGGGEQYF
many - TRBJ2-7 TRBV20-1 TGCAGTGCTAGAGATCAGGCCCCCTCTTACGAGCAGTACTTC CSARDQAPSYEQYF
many TRBD1 TRBJ1-1 TRBV5-1 TGCGCCAGCAAACTATCCGGGGAACGGGACAGGGCTGAAGCTTTCTTT CASKLSGERDRAEAFF
- TRBD2 TRBJ2-1 TRBV12-3/TRBV12-4 TGTGCCTCCCAAGCGGGGGAAAATGAGCAGTTCTTC CASQAGENEQFF
- - TRBJ1-2 TRBV6-5 TGTGCCAGCACCGCCTCAGGCACCTATGGCTACACCTTC CASTASGTYGYTF